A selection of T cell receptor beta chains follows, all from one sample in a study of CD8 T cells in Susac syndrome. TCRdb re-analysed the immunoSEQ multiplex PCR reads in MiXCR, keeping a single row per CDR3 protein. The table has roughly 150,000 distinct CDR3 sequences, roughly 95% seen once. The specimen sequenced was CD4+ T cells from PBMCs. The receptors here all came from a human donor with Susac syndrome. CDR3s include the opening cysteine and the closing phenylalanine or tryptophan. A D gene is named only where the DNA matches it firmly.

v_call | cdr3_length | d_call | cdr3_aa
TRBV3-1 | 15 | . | CASSQDLVAANEQFF
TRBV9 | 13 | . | CASSTQPAAEQFF
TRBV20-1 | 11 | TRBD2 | CSARVGGTQYF
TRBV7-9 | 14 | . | CASSFSLAKNIQYF
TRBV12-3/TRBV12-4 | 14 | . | CASRQGVTYYEQYF
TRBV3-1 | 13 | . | CASSQGGTDTQYF
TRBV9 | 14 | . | CASSVSITGQPQHF
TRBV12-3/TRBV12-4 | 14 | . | CASSVGQSNQPQHF
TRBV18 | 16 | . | CASSPYTGSSYNEQFF
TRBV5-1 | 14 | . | CASSADRKNTEAFF
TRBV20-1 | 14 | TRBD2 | CSAQGSGLAVEQYF
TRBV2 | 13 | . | CASRDSHHQPQHF
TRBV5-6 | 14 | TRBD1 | CASSLGDRGAEQFF
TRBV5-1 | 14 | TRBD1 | CASSMGQGDNEQFF
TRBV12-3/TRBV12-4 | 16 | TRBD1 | CASSPGTEAPLDGYTF
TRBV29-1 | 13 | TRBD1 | CSARTGGDYEQYF
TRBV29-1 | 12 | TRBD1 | CSAGQDTDTQYF
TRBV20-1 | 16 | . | CSAFAMGARSNQPQHF
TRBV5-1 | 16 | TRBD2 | CASSWPLAGGRETQYF
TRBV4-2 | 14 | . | CASSGAGAQETQYF
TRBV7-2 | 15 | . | CASSLMQTPSYEQYF
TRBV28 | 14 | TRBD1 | CASTSGGSNQPQHF
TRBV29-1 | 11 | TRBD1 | CSVGVQGVQFF
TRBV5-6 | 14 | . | CASSRKGGGQPQHF
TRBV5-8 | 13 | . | CASSSYRVETQYF
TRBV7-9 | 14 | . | CASSPVGLGTEAFF
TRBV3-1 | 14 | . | CASSRSSAQETQYF
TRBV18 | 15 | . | CASSPLRQNDYGYTF
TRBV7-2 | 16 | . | CASSAGGHRGNQPQHF
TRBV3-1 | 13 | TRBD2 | CASSPAGDETQYF
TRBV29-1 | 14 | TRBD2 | CSVGPGGSSYEQYF
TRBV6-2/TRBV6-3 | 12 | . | CASSPGTSAQYF
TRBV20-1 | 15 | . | CSATGPGRGNTEAFF
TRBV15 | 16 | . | CATSSRRALAKNIQYF
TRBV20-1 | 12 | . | CSATDLQETQYF
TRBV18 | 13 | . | CASSPAANQPQHF
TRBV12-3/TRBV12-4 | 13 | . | CASSFLGVPVQYF
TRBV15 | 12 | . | CATSKENSPLHF
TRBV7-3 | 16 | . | CASSLDGGAVYYEQYF
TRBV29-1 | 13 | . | CSVAGRGDQPQHF
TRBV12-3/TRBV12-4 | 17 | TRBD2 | CASSLSSGAPNTGELFF
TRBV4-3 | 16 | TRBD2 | CASSQESGGATDTQYF
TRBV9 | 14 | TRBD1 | CASSAGQRGYEQYF
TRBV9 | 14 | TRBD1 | CASSPLSTGNGYTF
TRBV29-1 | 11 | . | CSVVVYNEQFF
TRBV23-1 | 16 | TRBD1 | CASSGGQGANTGELFF
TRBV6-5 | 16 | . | CASSSLVQRGRYEQYF